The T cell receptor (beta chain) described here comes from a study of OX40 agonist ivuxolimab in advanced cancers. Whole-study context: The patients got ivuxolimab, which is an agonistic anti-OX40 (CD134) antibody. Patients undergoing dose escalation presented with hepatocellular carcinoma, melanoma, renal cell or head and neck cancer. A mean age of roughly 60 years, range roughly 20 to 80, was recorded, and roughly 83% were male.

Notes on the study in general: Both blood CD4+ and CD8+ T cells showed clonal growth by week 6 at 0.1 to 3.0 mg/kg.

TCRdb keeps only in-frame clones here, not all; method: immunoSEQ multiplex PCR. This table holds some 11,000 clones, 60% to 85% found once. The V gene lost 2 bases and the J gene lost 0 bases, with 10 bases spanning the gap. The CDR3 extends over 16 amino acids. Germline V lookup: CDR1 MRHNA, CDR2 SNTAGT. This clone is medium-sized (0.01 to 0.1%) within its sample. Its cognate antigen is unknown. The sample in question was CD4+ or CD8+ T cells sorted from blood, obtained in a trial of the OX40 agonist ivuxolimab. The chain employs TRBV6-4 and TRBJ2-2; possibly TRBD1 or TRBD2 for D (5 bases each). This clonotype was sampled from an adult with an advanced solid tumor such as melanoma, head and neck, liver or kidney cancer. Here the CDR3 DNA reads TGTGCCAGCAGTGACCCCGGGACCACGAACACCGGGGAGCTGTTTTTT. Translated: CASSDPGTTNTGELFF.